The text below deals with one T cell receptor (beta chain). This clonotype was counted ten times or more. The target of this receptor is not known. No base quality information exists; no much larger clone differs at one position. Hyperthyroidism patients were newly diagnosed, had a disease duration of under 2 months, and were aged 18 to 65 years. Exclusion was applied to patients with uncontrolled infections, other autoimmune diseases, pregnancy or lactation. Clinical symptoms, serum thyroxine and TRAb, thyroid ultrasound, and orbital computed tomography formed the basis for the diagnoses. Blood from progressor patients was collected at the time of first diagnosis with hyperthyroidism, before any ophthalmopathy symptoms had appeared. PBMCs were separated from under 12 ml of fresh peripheral blood using Ficoll-Paque density gradient centrifugation. Progressor patients were first diagnosed with Graves' hyperthyroidism and then developed ophthalmopathy during follow-up. Total RNA was extracted using Trizol reagent, and RNA quality was assessed on an Agilent 2100 Bioanalyzer.

The sample is drawn from a study of T cells in Graves' hyperthyroidism and ophthalmopathy (dated by TCRdb to about 2019). About the investigation overall: Peripheral blood was collected at initial diagnosis, before any treatment. An independent validation cohort of under 20 hyperthyroidism patients and 15 or so patients who later progressed to ophthalmopathy tested prospective prediction of ophthalmopathy. Thyroid tissue and blood T-cell repertoires from six Graves' hyperthyroidism patients were also compared in the study. The roughly 99 discovery patients were divided at random into training and test sets in a 7:3 ratio. A discovery cohort of around 98 patients, fewer than 50 with Graves' ophthalmopathy and roughly 59 with stable Graves' hyperthyroidism, was used to find distinguishing TCR V-J signatures. After blood sampling, hyperthyroidism patients were treated with methimazole at a starting dose of 30 mg daily, and ophthalmopathy patients were treated with high-dose intravenous methylprednisolone. The paper describes TCR Vbeta CDR3 sequencing of 135 peripheral blood samples, made up of 43 ophthalmopathy patients, over 70 hyperthyroidism patients and roughly 17 progressor patients.

Here is what the overall study found, with its caveats: A 13 V-J signature model separated ophthalmopathy from stable hyperthyroidism, with approximately 87% sensitivity and about 81% specificity in cross-validation and 80%/75% in testing. Sample size was not statistically predetermined, and investigators were not blinded to group allocation. In validation, progression to ophthalmopathy was predicted by the model with around 70% sensitivity and approximately 78% specificity, a median of about 6.4 months before onset. Most expanded thyroid clonotypes (frequency above 0.001) were also detected in blood, suggesting blood repertoires may reflect thyroid immune responses.

The TCR beta CDR3 regions were amplified from RNA transcripts. The TCR CDR3 was subjected to a first round of RT-PCR using the HTBI primer set and the Qiagen OneStep RT-PCR kit. Libraries were constructed in a second round of multiplex PCR, after which size selection and purification were carried out. Paired-end sequencing of the libraries was performed with 100 bp reads on an Illumina HiSeq2000. In the original analysis: SOAPnuke was used to process the raw data, throwing out any read that contained adapters or uncalled bases, had a mean Phred below 15, or lacked an exact constant-primer or identifier match. COPE v1.2.5 was used to merge the high-quality paired reads, and each unique nucleotide sequence was defined as a clonotype. MiTCR v1.1 was used to align clonotypes to the IMGT TRBV, TRBD and TRBJ reference segments. Only V-J combinations with frequency above 0.0001, covering 99% to 99.2% of repertoires, were analysed. A TCS score was defined as the ratio between F50 (clonal expansion) and ExV (chaos), using BLOSUM62-based TCRdist between CDR3 peptides within each V-J. Welch's t-statistics and random forest reduced around 550 V-J features to 13, which were used in a naive Bayes classifier (R e1071). The raw public reads went through TCRdb reprocessing: fastp at Q25, MiXCR clone calling, in-frame beta chains kept. Rows are unified per CDR3 protein, each entry keeping the most common DNA and genes. The V and J calls here are based on TCRdb, not the publication. The table for this sample lists around 350,000 distinct CDR3 sequences; roughly 14% of them were counted only once. The ten top clones hold about 30% of the sample.

The sequenced sample was blood. This receptor was taken from a young woman with Graves' hyperthyroidism that later progressed to Graves' ophthalmopathy.

CDR3 region: CASSLTGPNYGYTF. In nucleotide form, the sequence is TGCGCCAGCAGCTTGACCGGGCCCAACTATGGCTACACCTTC. The sequence links TRBV5-1 to TRBJ1-2, with the D gene not confidently named. Sequences SGHRS (CDR1) and YFSETQ (CDR2) are obtained from the germline V gene. There are 14 amino acids in the CDR3, from cysteine to phenylalanine inclusive. The sequence is cut down to CDR3 DNA, 42 bases in frame from base 1. Trimming at the junction amounts to 1 base on V and 2 bases on J, and the germline ends lie 9 bases apart.